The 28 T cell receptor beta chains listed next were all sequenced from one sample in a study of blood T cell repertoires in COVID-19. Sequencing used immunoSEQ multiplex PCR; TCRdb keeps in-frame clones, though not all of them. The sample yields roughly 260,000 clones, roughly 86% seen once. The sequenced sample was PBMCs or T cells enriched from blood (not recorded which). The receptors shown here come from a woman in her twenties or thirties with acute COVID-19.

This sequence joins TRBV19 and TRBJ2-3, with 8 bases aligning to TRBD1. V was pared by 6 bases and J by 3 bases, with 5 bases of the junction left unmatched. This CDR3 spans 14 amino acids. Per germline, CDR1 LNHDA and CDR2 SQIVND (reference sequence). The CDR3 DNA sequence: TGTGCCAGTAGGCCGGGACAGGAGACAGATACGCAGTATTTT. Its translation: CASRPGQETDTQYF.

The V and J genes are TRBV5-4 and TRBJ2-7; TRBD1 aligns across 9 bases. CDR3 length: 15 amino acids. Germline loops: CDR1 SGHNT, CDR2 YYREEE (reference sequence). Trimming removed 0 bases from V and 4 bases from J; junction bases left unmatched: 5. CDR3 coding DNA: TGTGCCAGCAGCTTGGAAGGACAGGGGAATTACGAGCAGTACTTC. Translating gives CASSLEGQGNYEQYF.

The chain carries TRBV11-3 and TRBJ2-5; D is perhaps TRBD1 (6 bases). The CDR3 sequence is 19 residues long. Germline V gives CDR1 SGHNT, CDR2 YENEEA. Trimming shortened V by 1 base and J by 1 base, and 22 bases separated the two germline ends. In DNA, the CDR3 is TGTGCCAGCAGCTTAGTGTTTTCGGCCGGGACACAATTCCAAGAGACCCAGTACTTC. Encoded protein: CASSLVFSAGTQFQETQYF.

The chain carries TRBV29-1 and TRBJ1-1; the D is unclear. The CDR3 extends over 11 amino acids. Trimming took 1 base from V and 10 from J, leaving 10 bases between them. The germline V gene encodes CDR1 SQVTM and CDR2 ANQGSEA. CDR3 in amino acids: CSVEVRGGAFF. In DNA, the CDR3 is TGCAGCGTTGAAGTACGGGGAGGAGCTTTCTTT.

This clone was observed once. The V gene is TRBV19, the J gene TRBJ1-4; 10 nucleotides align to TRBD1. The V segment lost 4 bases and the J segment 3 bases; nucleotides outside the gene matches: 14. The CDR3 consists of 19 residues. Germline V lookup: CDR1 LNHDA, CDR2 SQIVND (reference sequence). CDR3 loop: CASSTTPPGTGDANEKLFF. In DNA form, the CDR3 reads TGTGCCAGTAGTACTACCCCCCCCGGGACAGGGGACGCTAATGAAAAACTGTTTTTT.

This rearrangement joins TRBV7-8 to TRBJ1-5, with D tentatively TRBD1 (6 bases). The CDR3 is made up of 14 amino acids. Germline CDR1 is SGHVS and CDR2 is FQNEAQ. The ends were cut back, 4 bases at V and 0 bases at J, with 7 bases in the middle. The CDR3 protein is CASSSQGSNQPQHF. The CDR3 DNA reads TGTGCCAGCAGCTCACAGGGTAGCAATCAGCCCCAGCATTTT.

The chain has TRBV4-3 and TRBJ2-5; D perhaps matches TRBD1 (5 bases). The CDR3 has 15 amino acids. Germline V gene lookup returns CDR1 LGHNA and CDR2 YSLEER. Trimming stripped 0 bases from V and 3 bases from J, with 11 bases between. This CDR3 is CASSQDRGSEETQYF. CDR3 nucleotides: TGCGCCAGCAGCCAAGATAGGGGATCGGAAGAGACCCAGTACTTC.

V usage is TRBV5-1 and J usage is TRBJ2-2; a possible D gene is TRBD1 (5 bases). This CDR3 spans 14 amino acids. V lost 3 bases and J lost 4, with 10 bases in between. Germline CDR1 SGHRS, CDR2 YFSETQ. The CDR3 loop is CASSSPGITGELFF. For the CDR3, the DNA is TGCGCCAGCAGCTCCCCAGGGATCACCGGGGAGCTGTTTTTT.

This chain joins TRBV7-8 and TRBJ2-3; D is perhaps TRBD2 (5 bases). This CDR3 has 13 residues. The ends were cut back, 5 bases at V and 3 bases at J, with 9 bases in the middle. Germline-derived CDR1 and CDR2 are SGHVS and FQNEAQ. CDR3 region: CASSHTRTDTQYF. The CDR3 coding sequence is TGTGCCAGCAGCCACACTAGGACAGATACGCAGTATTTT.

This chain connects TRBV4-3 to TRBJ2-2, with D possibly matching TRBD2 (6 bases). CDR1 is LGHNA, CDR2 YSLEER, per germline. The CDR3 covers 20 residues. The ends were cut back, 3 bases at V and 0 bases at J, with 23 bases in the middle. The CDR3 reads CASSQILGGKSIPNTGELFF. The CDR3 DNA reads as TGCGCCAGCAGCCAGATTTTGGGAGGAAAAAGTATTCCGAACACCGGGGAGCTGTTTTTT.

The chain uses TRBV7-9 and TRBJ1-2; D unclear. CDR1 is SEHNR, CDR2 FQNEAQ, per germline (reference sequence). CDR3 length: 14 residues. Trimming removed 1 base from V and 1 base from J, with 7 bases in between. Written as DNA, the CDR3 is TGTGCCAGCAGCTTAGGGGCTGATAACTATGGCTACACCTTC. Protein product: CASSLGADNYGYTF.

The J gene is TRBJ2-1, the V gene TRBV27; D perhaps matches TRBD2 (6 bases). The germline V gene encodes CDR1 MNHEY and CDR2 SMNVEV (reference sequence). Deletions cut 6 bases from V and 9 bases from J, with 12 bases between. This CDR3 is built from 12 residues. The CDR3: CASSTGGFEQFF. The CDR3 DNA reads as TGTGCCAGCAGCACCGGGGGATTTGAGCAGTTCTTC.

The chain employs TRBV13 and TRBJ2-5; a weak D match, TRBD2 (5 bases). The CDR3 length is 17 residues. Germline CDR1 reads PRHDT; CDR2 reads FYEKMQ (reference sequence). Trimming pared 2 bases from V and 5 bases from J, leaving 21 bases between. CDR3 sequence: CASSLREGRSSQETQYF. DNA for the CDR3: TGTGCCAGCAGCTTAAGAGAGGGTAGGTCCAGTCAGGAGACCCAGTACTTC.

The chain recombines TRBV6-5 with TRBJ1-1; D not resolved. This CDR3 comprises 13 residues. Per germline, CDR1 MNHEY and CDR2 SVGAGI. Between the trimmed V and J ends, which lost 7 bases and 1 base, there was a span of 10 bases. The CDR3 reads CASTYRGNTEAFF. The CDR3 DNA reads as TGTGCCAGCACCTACCGGGGGAACACTGAAGCTTTCTTT.

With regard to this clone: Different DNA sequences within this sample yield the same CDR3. This chain's CDR3 is CASSVGQGASYEQYF. The CDR3 DNA follows: TGTGCCAGCAGCGTAGGACAGGGGGCGTCCTACGAGCAGTACTTC. The chain carries TRBV9 and TRBJ2-7, with 10 bases fitting TRBD1. The CDR3 runs to 15 residues. With 0 bases clipped from V and 1 base from J, the junction kept 1 base outside the gene matches. In germline, CDR1 is SGDLS, CDR2 YYNGEE.

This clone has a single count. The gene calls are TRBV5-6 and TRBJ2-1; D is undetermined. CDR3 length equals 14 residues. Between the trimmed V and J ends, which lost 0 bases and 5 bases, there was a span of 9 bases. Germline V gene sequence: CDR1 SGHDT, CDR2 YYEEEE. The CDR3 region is CASSLGAGHNEQFF. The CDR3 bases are TGTGCCAGCAGCTTGGGGGCAGGTCACAATGAGCAGTTCTTC.

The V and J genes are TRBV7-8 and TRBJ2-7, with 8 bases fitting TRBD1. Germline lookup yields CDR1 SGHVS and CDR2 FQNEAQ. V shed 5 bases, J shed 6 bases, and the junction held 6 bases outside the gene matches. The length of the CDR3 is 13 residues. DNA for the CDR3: TGTGCCAGCAGCCCCCAGGGGGCAGGCGAGCAGTACTTC. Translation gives CASSPQGAGEQYF.

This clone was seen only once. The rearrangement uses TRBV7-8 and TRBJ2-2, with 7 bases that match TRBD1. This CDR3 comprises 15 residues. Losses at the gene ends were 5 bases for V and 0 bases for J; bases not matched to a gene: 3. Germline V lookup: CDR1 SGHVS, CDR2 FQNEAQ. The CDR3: CASSLQGANTGELFF. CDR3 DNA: TGTGCCAGCAGCCTTCAGGGGGCGAACACCGGGGAGCTGTTTTTT.

CDR3 sequence: CASSTGQPGGEKLFF. DNA for the CDR3: TGTGCCAGCAGCACGGGACAGCCGGGCGGTGAAAAACTGTTTTTT. V is TRBV7-2 and J is TRBJ1-4; 7 bases are a match to TRBD1. V trimming: 5 bases; J trimming: 7 bases; junction bases outside the gene matches: 10. The CDR3 runs 15 residues. Germline CDR1 reads SGHTA; CDR2 reads FQGNSA.

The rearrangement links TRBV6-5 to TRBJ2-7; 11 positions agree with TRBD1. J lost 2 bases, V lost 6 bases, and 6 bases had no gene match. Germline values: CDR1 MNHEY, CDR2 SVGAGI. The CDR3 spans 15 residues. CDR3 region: CASSLGQGATYEQYF. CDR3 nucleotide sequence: TGTGCCAGCAGCCTCGGACAGGGGGCGACCTACGAGCAGTACTTC.

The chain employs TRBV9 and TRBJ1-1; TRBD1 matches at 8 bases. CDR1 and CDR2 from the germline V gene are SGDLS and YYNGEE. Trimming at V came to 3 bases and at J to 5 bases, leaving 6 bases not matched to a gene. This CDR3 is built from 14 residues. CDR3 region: CASSADRVRTEAFF. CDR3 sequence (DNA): TGTGCCAGCAGCGCGGACAGGGTACGGACTGAAGCTTTCTTT. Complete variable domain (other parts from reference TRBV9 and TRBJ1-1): DSGVTQTPKHLITATGQRVTLRCSPRSGDLSVYWYQQSLDQGLQFLIQYYNGEERAKGNILERFSAQQFPDLHSELNLSSLELGDSALYFCASSADRVRTEAFFGQGTRLTVV.

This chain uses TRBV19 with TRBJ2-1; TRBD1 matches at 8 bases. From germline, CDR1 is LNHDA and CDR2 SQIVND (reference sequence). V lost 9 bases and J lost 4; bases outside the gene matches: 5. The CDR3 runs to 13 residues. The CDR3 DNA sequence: TGTGCCAGCGGACAGGGAGGATACAATGAGCAGTTCTTC. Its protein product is CASGQGGYNEQFF.

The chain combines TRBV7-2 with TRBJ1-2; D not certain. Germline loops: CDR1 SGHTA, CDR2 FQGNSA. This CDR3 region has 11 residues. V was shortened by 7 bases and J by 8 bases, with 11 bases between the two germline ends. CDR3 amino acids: CASKSPLGYTF. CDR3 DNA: TGTGCCAGCAAATCCCCCTTAGGCTACACCTTC.

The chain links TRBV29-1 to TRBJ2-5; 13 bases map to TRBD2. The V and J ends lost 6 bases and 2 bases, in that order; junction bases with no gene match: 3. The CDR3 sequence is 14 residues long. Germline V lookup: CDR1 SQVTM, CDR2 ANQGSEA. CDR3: CSVGLAGAQETQYF. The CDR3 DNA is TGCAGCGTAGGACTAGCGGGGGCACAAGAGACCCAGTACTTC.

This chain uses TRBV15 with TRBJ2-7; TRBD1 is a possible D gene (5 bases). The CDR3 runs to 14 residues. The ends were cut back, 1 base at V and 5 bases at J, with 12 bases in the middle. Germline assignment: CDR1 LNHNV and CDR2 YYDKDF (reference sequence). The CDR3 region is CATSRARASHEQYF. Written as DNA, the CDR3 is TGTGCCACCAGCAGAGCCAGGGCTTCCCACGAGCAGTACTTC.

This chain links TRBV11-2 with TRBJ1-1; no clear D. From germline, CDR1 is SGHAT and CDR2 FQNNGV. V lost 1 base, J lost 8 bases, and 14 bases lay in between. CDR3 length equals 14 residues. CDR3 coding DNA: TGTGCCAGCAGCTTAGCCACGGCGAGGCCCGAAGCTTTCTTT. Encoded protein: CASSLATARPEAFF.

CDR3 DNA: TGTGCCAGCAGTTACTCGAGCGAGAGCTACGAGCAGTACTTC. The encoded protein is CASSYSSESYEQYF. The chain uses TRBV6-6 and TRBJ2-7; D not certain. Trimming cost V 0 bases and J 3 bases, with 9 bases left between them. The CDR3 runs 14 residues. Germline values: CDR1 MNHNY, CDR2 SVGAGI (reference sequence).

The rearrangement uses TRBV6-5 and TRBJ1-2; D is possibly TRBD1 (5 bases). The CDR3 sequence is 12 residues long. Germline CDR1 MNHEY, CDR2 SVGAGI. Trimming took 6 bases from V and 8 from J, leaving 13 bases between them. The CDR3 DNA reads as TGTGCCAGCAGGGGGGGTGCGAGGGGCTACACCTTC. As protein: CASRGGARGYTF.